The 27 T cell receptor beta chains below come from one sample, sequenced in a study of shared clonotypes between healthy human individuals. Profiling relied on immunoSEQ multiplex PCR, and the TCRdb table lists in-frame clones only, not all of them. The sample lists about 2.3 million clones; approximately 90% were seen once. The sequenced sample was naive CD4+ T cells from PBMCs. Subset of the sample: CD45RA+ positively selected. The source of these receptors is a man aged 18-30 years in good health. Some clones in this sample may be carry-over from other donors' samples.

V gene TRBV5-1 combines with J gene TRBJ2-5; perhaps D is TRBD1 or TRBD2 (5 bases each). This CDR3 is 15 amino acids long. Trimming took 0 bases from V and 2 from J, leaving 11 bases between them. Germline assignment: CDR1 SGHRS and CDR2 YFSETQ. The chain's CDR3 is CASSLGLGEQETQYF. CDR3 nucleotide sequence: TGCGCCAGCAGCTTGGGTCTGGGGGAGCAAGAGACCCAGTACTTC.

About this clone itself: The identical CDR3 is also encoded by other nucleotide sequences in the sample. This chain links TRBV5-1 with TRBJ2-5; D is uncertain. The CDR3 loop spans 13 amino acids. CDR1 SGHRS and CDR2 YFSETQ come from the germline V gene. The V gene lost 1 base and the J gene lost 0 bases, with 4 bases spanning the gap. CDR3 protein: CASSLRYQETQYF. CDR3 nucleotides: TGCGCCAGCAGCTTGCGGTACCAAGAGACCCAGTACTTC.

The rearrangement links TRBV15 to TRBJ2-7; D is uncertain. Trimming cost V 3 bases and J 2 bases, with 17 bases left between them. The CDR3 spans 16 residues. Per the germline V gene, CDR1 is LNHNV and CDR2 is YYDKDF (reference sequence). The CDR3 loop is CATSRTRLATPYEQYF. The CDR3 DNA is TGTGCCACCAGCAGGACCCGACTGGCGACGCCCTACGAGCAGTACTTC.

This chain joins TRBV7-9 and TRBJ1-4; possible D gene TRBD1, 6 bases. The CDR3 runs to 16 residues. The germline CDR1 and CDR2 sequences are SEHNR and FQNEAQ (reference sequence). The V end was cut by 5 bases, the J end by 7 bases, with 20 bases between. CDR3 sequence reads: CASSHVRTGAGEKLFF. The CDR3 DNA follows: TGTGCCAGCAGCCATGTACGAACGGGGGCAGGTGAAAAACTGTTTTTT.

Only a few counts were recorded for this clone. Other DNA variants within this sample encode the same CDR3. The V and J genes are TRBV18 and TRBJ2-7; D call uncertain. With 3 bases removed from V and 0 bases from J, the gap between germline ends came to 9 bases. The germline V gene encodes CDR1 KGHSH and CDR2 LQKENI. The CDR3 spans 14 residues. The DNA of the CDR3 is TGTGCCAGCTCACCGCGAGCGCGCTCCTACGAGCAGTACTTC. Encoded protein: CASSPRARSYEQYF.

This rearrangement joins TRBV6-1 to TRBJ1-1; D unclear. The germline gives CDR1 MNHNS, CDR2 SASEGT. V was trimmed by 6 bases and J by 0 bases, leaving 11 bases between them. The length of the CDR3 is 14 residues. As DNA, the CDR3 is TGTGCCAGCAGGGTTGAGGCACTGAACACTGAAGCTTTCTTT. Protein: CASRVEALNTEAFF.

The chain is built from TRBV13 and TRBJ2-7, with D perhaps TRBD1 (7 bases). The germline V and J ends were trimmed by 0 bases and 1 base, with 10 bases remaining between them. Germline V gene data show CDR1 as PRHDT and CDR2 as FYEKMQ (reference sequence). CDR3 length: 15 residues. CDR3 in DNA: TGTGCCAGCAGCTTAGGACAGGGGACTTCCTACGAGCAGTACTTC. This encodes CASSLGQGTSYEQYF.

The chain recombines TRBV6-1 with TRBJ2-3; tentatively, D is TRBD1 (7 bases). The V and J ends lost 4 bases and 7 bases respectively, with 27 bases between them. Germline assignment: CDR1 MNHNS and CDR2 SASEGT. The CDR3 is made up of 18 amino acids. The CDR3 spells CASSAGGQSLSGPYTQYF. For the CDR3, the DNA is TGTGCCAGCAGTGCCGGGGGACAGTCCCTATCCGGCCCGTATACGCAGTATTTT.

The chain joins TRBV7-2 to TRBJ1-1, with D uncertain. The germline V and J ends were trimmed by 5 bases and 5 bases, with 15 bases remaining between them. Germline CDR1 is SGHTA and CDR2 is FQGNSA. CDR3 size: 14 residues. CDR3 in DNA: TGTGCCAGCAGCCCTCAAAAAGGAGCGACTGAAGCTTTCTTT. The encoded protein is CASSPQKGATEAFF. Full variable domain (outside the CDR3, taken from reference TRBV7-2 and TRBJ1-1): GAGVSQSPSNKVTEKGKDVELRCDPISGHTALYWYRQSLGQGLEFLIYFQGNSAPDKSGLPSDRFSAERTGGSVSTLTIQRTQQEDSAVYLCASSPQKGATEAFFGQGTRLTVV.

The chain uses TRBV29-1 and TRBJ2-2; D possibly uses TRBD1 or TRBD2 (5 bases each). CDR1 SQVTM and CDR2 ANQGSEA come from the germline V gene. V was pared by 7 bases and J by 5 bases, with 17 bases between. This CDR3 is 14 amino acids long. The CDR3 spells CSASQDSGTGELFF. In nucleotides, the CDR3 is TGCAGCGCCTCACAGGACTCGGGGACCGGGGAGCTGTTTTTT.

As regards this clone: Distinct nucleotide sequences in the sample also encode this CDR3. The chain joins TRBV7-7 to TRBJ1-1; D unresolved. Deletions cut 2 bases from V and 1 base from J, with 5 bases between. This CDR3 is built from 13 residues. Per the germline V gene, CDR1 is SSHAT and CDR2 is FNYEAQ (reference sequence). The CDR3 DNA sequence: TGTGCCAGCAGCTTATCCGGGAACACTGAAGCTTTCTTT. It specifies CASSLSGNTEAFF.

The chain is built from TRBV18 and TRBJ2-7, with 8 bases identical to TRBD1. CDR1 KGHSH and CDR2 LQKENI come from the germline V gene. CDR3 length equals 15 residues. J was trimmed by 2 bases and V by 6 bases; bases with no gene match: 9. The DNA of the CDR3 is TGTGCCAGCTCCGTAACAGGGGGTTGGACCTACGAGCAGTACTTC. Translation gives CASSVTGGWTYEQYF.

This chain connects TRBV4-2 to TRBJ1-5; D gene unclear. Trimming took off 3 bases at V and 7 bases at J, with 10 bases between the two ends. Germline loops: CDR1 LGHNA, CDR2 YNFKEQ. The CDR3 runs 13 residues. As DNA, the CDR3 is TGTGCCAGCAGCCAGGGGTTCGGGCAGCCCCAGCATTTT. This gives the protein CASSQGFGQPQHF.

The CDR3 region is CASSEVYTEAFF. The CDR3 DNA reads TGTGCCAGCAGTGAAGTGTACACTGAAGCTTTCTTT. The chain is built from TRBV6-1 and TRBJ1-1; D is undetermined. CDR1 and CDR2 (germline): MNHNS, SASEGT. Deletions cut 1 base from V and 3 bases from J, with 3 bases between. There are 12 residues in the CDR3.

The chain has TRBV6-1 and TRBJ1-5; TRBD1 might be the D (5 bases). CDR3 length: 15 amino acids. Trimming cost V 11 bases and J 3 bases, with 20 bases left between them. Germline V lookup: CDR1 MNHNS, CDR2 SASEGT. In DNA form, the CDR3 reads TGTGCCGCCGACCCGGGACTTAGGTTCAATCAGCCCCAGCATTTT. This codes for CAADPGLRFNQPQHF.

The chain recombines TRBV5-1 with TRBJ2-2, with no clear D. CDR1 is SGHRS, CDR2 YFSETQ, per germline. V lost 0 bases and J 6 bases, leaving 9 bases between the germline ends. CDR3 length: 14 residues. The CDR3 bases are TGCGCCAGCAGCTTGGCCTGGGGATCCGGGGAGCTGTTTTTT. Translated: CASSLAWGSGELFF.

The chain joins TRBV5-1 to TRBJ1-5; weak D call: TRBD1 (5 bases). The CDR3 has 13 residues. Germline loops: CDR1 SGHRS, CDR2 YFSETQ. The V and J ends lost 2 bases and 6 bases respectively, with 9 bases between them. The CDR3 nucleotides read TGCGCCAGCAGCTTTTATGGGGCTCAGCCCCAGCATTTT. Amino acid sequence: CASSFYGAQPQHF.

The chain combines TRBV6-5 with TRBJ1-5; the match to TRBD1 covers 11 bases. CDR3 size: 15 residues. With 6 bases clipped from V and 5 bases from J, the junction kept 6 bases outside the gene matches. Germline V gene lookup returns CDR1 MNHEY and CDR2 SVGAGI. The CDR3 sequence is CASSPGQGAYQPQHF. In DNA form, the CDR3 reads TGTGCCAGCAGCCCAGGACAGGGGGCATATCAGCCCCAGCATTTT.

The chain combines TRBV2 with TRBJ1-4; D is unclear. V lost 3 bases, J lost 8 bases, and 7 bases lay in between. Germline CDR1 reads SNHLY; CDR2 reads FYNNEI. CDR3 size: 12 residues. The CDR3 spells CASSDSREKLFF. CDR3 nucleotides: TGTGCCAGCAGTGATAGTCGAGAAAAACTGTTTTTT.

This chain uses TRBV28 with TRBJ2-4; D is perhaps TRBD1 (5 bases). CDR3 length: 17 residues. Germline loops: CDR1 MDHEN, CDR2 SYDVKM. The V end lost 4 bases, the J end lost 0 bases, and 16 bases lay between the germline ends. The CDR3 here is CASSSYRQSLAKNIQYF. As DNA, the CDR3 is TGTGCCAGCAGTTCCTACCGACAGAGTCTAGCCAAAAACATTCAGTACTTC. The full variable domain, rest sourced from reference TRBV28 and TRBJ2-4, is DVKVTQSSRYLVKRTGEKVFLECVQDMDHENMFWYRQDPGLGLRLIYFSYDVKMKEKGDIPEGYSVSREKKERFSLILESASTNQTSMYLCASSSYRQSLAKNIQYFGAGTRLSVL.

This chain links TRBV29-1 with TRBJ2-1; the D is unclear. Germline-derived CDR1 and CDR2 are SQVTM and ANQGSEA. The length of the CDR3 is 14 residues. V was cut by 6 bases and J by 8 bases, with 20 bases left in between. The CDR3 sequence: CSVPGAATGDEQFF. The CDR3 nucleotides read TGCAGCGTCCCCGGTGCGGCCACCGGCGATGAGCAGTTCTTC.

This clone occurred once. Distinct nucleotide sequences in the sample also encode this CDR3. The chain links TRBV18 to TRBJ2-5, with D uncertain. V was pared by 3 bases and J by 5 bases, with 10 bases between. The germline V gene encodes CDR1 KGHSH and CDR2 LQKENI. The CDR3 loop spans 13 amino acids. The DNA of the CDR3 is TGTGCCAGCTCACCCCTCGGCGGCGAGACCCAGTACTTC. As protein: CASSPLGGETQYF.

The chain combines TRBV18 with TRBJ2-1; TRBD1 aligns across 9 bases. Germline V lookup: CDR1 KGHSH, CDR2 LQKENI. V shed 3 bases, J shed 12 bases, and the junction held 12 bases outside the gene matches. The CDR3 is 15 amino acids. The CDR3 region has the DNA TGTGCCAGCTCACCCGGCCTAGGACAGGGGATTAGGCAGTTCTTC. Translated: CASSPGLGQGIRQFF.

The V and J genes are TRBV7-2 and TRBJ1-3, with 9 nucleotides matching TRBD1. Germline CDR1 is SGHTA and CDR2 is FQGNSA. This CDR3 region has 16 residues. V lost 4 bases and J lost 2; bases outside the gene matches: 6. This chain's CDR3 is CASSSPGQGPGNTIYF. In DNA form, the CDR3 reads TGTGCCAGCAGCTCCCCCGGACAGGGGCCTGGAAACACCATATATTTT.

The rearrangement links TRBV7-9 to TRBJ2-2, with D perhaps given as TRBD1 or TRBD2 (5 bases each). The CDR3 contains 15 residues. The V end lost 4 bases, the J end lost 4 bases, and 13 bases lay between the germline ends. Germline-derived CDR1 and CDR2 are SEHNR and FQNEAQ (reference sequence). Here the CDR3 reads CASSSLEGSTGELFF. Written as DNA, the CDR3 is TGTGCCAGCAGCTCCCTTGAGGGGAGCACCGGGGAGCTGTTTTTT.

This chain links TRBV6-1 with TRBJ1-2; possibly TRBD1 for D (5 bases). The V and J ends lost 4 bases and 7 bases respectively, with 13 bases between them. CDR3 length equals 13 residues. Germline-derived CDR1 and CDR2 are MNHNS and SASEGT. The CDR3 loop is CASSVSGGGGYTF. CDR3 sequence (DNA): TGTGCCAGCAGTGTTTCGGGGGGAGGTGGCTACACCTTC.

As to this clone: The same CDR3 also results from other DNA sequences found in this sample. The chain uses TRBV7-9 and TRBJ2-7, with D maybe TRBD1 (5 bases). Looked up from germline, CDR1 is SEHNR and CDR2 is FQNEAQ (reference sequence). The CDR3 has 14 amino acids. Trimming pared 2 bases from V and 1 base from J, leaving 9 bases between. The CDR3 reads CASSLSPGSYEQYF. As DNA, the CDR3 is TGTGCCAGCAGCTTATCCCCAGGGTCCTACGAGCAGTACTTC.